This TCR beta chain came from a study of blood T cell repertoires in COVID-19. Across the whole study: The cDNA or gDNA used as material had been derived from T cells, B-cell-depleted T cells, or PBMCs.

In the authors' workflow: Amplification with reference gene primers provided the estimates of nucleated cell counts. Only in-frame clones appear in the TCRdb table, and some are missing; sequencing was by immunoSEQ multiplex PCR. V, J and clone size are those of that table, while D and trimming were read from the DNA. The profile shows roughly 200,000 clones, roughly four fifths of them singletons. Germline CDR1 is SEHNR and CDR2 is FQNEAQ (reference sequence). Trimming took off 5 bases at V and 8 bases at J, with 15 bases between the two ends. The CDR3 is 14 amino acids. Followed longitudinally, the Seattle patients had been enrolled during active infection.

The sample taken for sequencing was peripheral blood. The receptor comes from a woman aged 80 or over with COVID-19, enrolled during active disease. This rearrangement joins TRBV7-9 to TRBJ1-4, with TRBD1 as a possible D gene (6 bases). CDR3 DNA: TGTGCCAGCAGCGAGGACAGAAGAGTGGAAAAACTGTTTTTT. Translating gives CASSEDRRVEKLFF.